Presented here are 22 T cell receptor beta chains from one specimen sequenced in a study of CD8 T cells in ankylosing spondylitis. Overall study findings and caveats: Typical of ankylosing spondylitis blood, it appeared, was a TCR beta motif of fewer than ten highly homologous variants.

Their cognate antigens are unknown. MiXCR was run by TCRdb on the 5' RACE reads, yielding one entry per CDR3 protein. The profile shows 670,000 or so distinct CDR3 sequences, over 15% of them singletons. Sequenced input: blood, either unsorted or a sorted T cell fraction (not recorded which). The receptor source for this set is a male donor with ankylosing spondylitis.

This clonotype turned up a few times. The chain employs TRBV30 and TRBJ1-2, with D possibly matching TRBD1 (5 bases). CDR1 is GTSNPN and CDR2 is SVGIG in the germline V gene (reference sequence). The CDR3 spans 13 residues. Trimming shortened V by 3 bases and J by 7 bases, and 15 bases separated the two germline ends. CDR3 nucleotides: TGTGCCTGGAGGAACCGGGCCCAGGGTGGCTACACCTTC. This codes for CAWRNRAQGGYTF. The whole variable domain, filled in from reference TRBV30 and TRBJ1-2, reads SQTIHQWPATLVQPVGSPLSLECTVEGTSNPNLYWYRQAAGRGLQLLFYSVGIGQISSEVPQNLSASRPQDRQFILSSKKLLLSDSGFYLCAWRNRAQGGYTFGSGTRLTVV.

The CDR3 DNA is TGTGCCAGCAGCTTGGTGCCCAGGGCGGACTATGGCTACACCTTC. As protein: CASSLVPRADYGYTF. The chain joins TRBV5-6 to TRBJ1-2; D may be TRBD1 (5 bases). V dropped 0 bases and J dropped 3 bases, with 12 bases sitting between them. In germline, CDR1 is SGHDT, CDR2 YYEEEE. There are 15 residues in the CDR3.

This chain connects TRBV29-1 to TRBJ2-7; D gene uncertain. The CDR3 spans 13 residues. Germline V gene sequence: CDR1 SQVTM, CDR2 ANQGSEA. V dropped 4 bases and J dropped 4 bases, with 14 bases sitting between them. Here the CDR3 reads CSVVFLSRYEQYF. The DNA of the CDR3 is TGCAGCGTTGTATTCCTGAGCCGTTACGAGCAGTACTTC.

This clonotype was counted a few times. This chain connects TRBV5-1 to TRBJ2-3; maybe TRBD1 (6 bases). Germline V gene data show CDR1 as SGHRS and CDR2 as YFSETQ. CDR3 length equals 15 residues. Trimming removed 5 bases from V and 6 bases from J, with 19 bases in between. CDR3: CASRAGTGLFDTQYF. DNA of the CDR3: TGCGCCAGCAGGGCCGGAACAGGGTTGTTTGATACGCAGTATTTT.

This clonotype has just one count. V is TRBV12-3 or TRBV12-4 and J is TRBJ1-2; unclear D gene. With 11 bases removed from V and 4 bases from J, the gap between germline ends came to 20 bases. The CDR3 runs to 14 residues. CDR3 residues: CARLFLWPPYGYTF. CDR3 nucleotide sequence: TGTGCCCGGTTGTTTTTGTGGCCTCCCTATGGCTACACCTTC.

This clonotype was observed a few times. This chain joins TRBV30 and TRBJ1-1; weak D call: TRBD1 (5 bases). The V end was cut by 0 bases, the J end by 8 bases, with 10 bases between. CDR1 is GTSNPN and CDR2 is SVGIG in the germline V gene (reference sequence). CDR3 length equals 12 residues. CDR3 nucleotide sequence: TGTGCCTGGAGTGTATCTCAGGGCGAAGCTTTCTTT. As protein: CAWSVSQGEAFF.

The chain uses TRBV18 and TRBJ2-1; D gene unclear. V was trimmed by 2 bases and J by 0 bases, leaving 8 bases between them. Germline V gives CDR1 KGHSH, CDR2 LQKENI. This CDR3 is 15 amino acids long. The CDR3 coding sequence is TGTGCCAGCTCACCAATGAGGAGCTCCTACAATGAGCAGTTCTTC. This sequence encodes CASSPMRSSYNEQFF.

The chain has TRBV12-3 or TRBV12-4 and TRBJ1-1; TRBD1 is a possible D gene (6 bases). V was trimmed by 6 bases and J by 4 bases, leaving 12 bases between them. The CDR3 covers 13 residues. This chain's CDR3 is CASRSGGATEAFF. CDR3 sequence (DNA): TGTGCCAGCAGATCGGGGGGGGCCACTGAAGCTTTCTTT.

The V gene is TRBV6-6, the J gene TRBJ2-7, with D possibly TRBD2 on 7 matching bases. Germline V gene lookup returns CDR1 MNHNY and CDR2 SVGAGI (reference sequence). V was pared by 9 bases and J by 5 bases, with 14 bases between. CDR3 size: 12 residues. Here the CDR3 DNA reads TGTGCCAGTTGGGGGGGGGGCCACGAGCAGTACTTC. This encodes CASWGGGHEQYF.

This clonotype was seen a few times. J is TRBJ2-1 and V is TRBV7-9; D call uncertain. V was shortened by 1 base and J by 10 bases, with 17 bases between the two germline ends. Germline CDR1 and CDR2: SEHNR and FQNEAQ (reference sequence). CDR3 length: 15 residues. CDR3 DNA sequence: TGTGCCAGCAGCTTAGTTCAGGCCCTTCCCAGGGAGCAGTTCTTC. Its translation: CASSLVQALPREQFF.

In regard to this clonotype: This may stem from a read error, because a much larger clone lies one nucleotide away. CDR3 sequence: CASSPVVVGYEQYF. CDR3 sequence (DNA): TGTGCCAGCAGCCCCGTGGTCGTCGGCTACGAGCAGTACTTC. The chain links TRBV5-6 to TRBJ2-7, with D uncertain. Germline CDR1 and CDR2: SGHDT and YYEEEE. V was pared by 4 bases and J by 3 bases, with 14 bases between. The CDR3 has 14 amino acids.

This clonotype was counted at least ten times. J is TRBJ2-5 and V is TRBV7-2; D not certain. The V and J ends lost 5 bases and 0 bases respectively, with 13 bases between them. The CDR3 contains 15 residues. Germline CDR1 and CDR2: SGHTA and FQGNSA. CDR3 in amino acids: CASSASQTHQETQYF. The CDR3 region has the DNA TGTGCCAGCAGCGCATCCCAAACACACCAAGAGACCCAGTACTTC. The variable domain in full, with the rest retrieved from reference TRBV7-2 and TRBJ2-5, is GAGVSQSPSNKVTEKGKDVELRCDPISGHTALYWYRQSLGQGLEFLIYFQGNSAPDKSGLPSDRFSAERTGGSVSTLTIQRTQQEDSAVYLCASSASQTHQETQYFGPGTRLLVL.

This clonotype was picked up many times. The rearrangement uses TRBV5-6 and TRBJ2-1, with 10 bases fitting TRBD1. CDR1 and CDR2 from the germline V gene are SGHDT and YYEEEE. This CDR3 is built from 17 residues. The ends lost 1 base at V and 7 bases at J; junction bases unmatched: 11. CDR3 coding DNA: TGTGCCAGCAGCTTGCTGTCGTTTGGACAGGGGGTTAATGAGCAGTTCTTC. It yields the protein CASSLLSFGQGVNEQFF.

The rearrangement joins TRBV7-3 to TRBJ1-6; perhaps TRBD1 as D (6 bases). Germline V CDR1 and CDR2: SGHTA, FQGTGA. CDR3 size: 16 residues. V lost 2 bases and J 7 bases, leaving 15 bases between the germline ends. CDR3 in amino acids: CASSLGQGRKNSPLHF. The CDR3 DNA sequence: TGTGCCAGCAGCTTAGGTCAGGGGAGGAAGAATTCACCCCTCCACTTT.

In regard to this clonotype: A much larger clone differs by one base, so this may be a read error. The chain joins TRBV3-1 to TRBJ2-1, with D hard to call. The V end was cut by 4 bases, the J end by 11 bases, with 12 bases between. This CDR3 contains 12 residues. The germline V gene encodes CDR1 LGHDT and CDR2 YNNKEL (reference sequence). CDR3: CASSPRLTKQFF. CDR3 nucleotide sequence: TGTGCCAGCAGCCCGAGACTTACTAAGCAGTTCTTC.

In its sample, this clonotype was seen a few times. The chain combines TRBV2 with TRBJ2-7; 8 positions agree with TRBD2. The germline V gene encodes CDR1 SNHLY and CDR2 FYNNEI. This CDR3 comprises 15 residues. With V trimmed by 2 bases and J by 2 bases, 5 bases remained unmatched. For the CDR3, the DNA is TGTGCCAGCAGTGAAAGGCGGGGGGCTCCCTACGAGCAGTACTTC. Its protein is CASSERRGAPYEQYF.

This clonotype has a handful of counts. The chain links TRBV4-1 to TRBJ1-1; D perhaps matches TRBD1 (5 bases). V gave up 0 bases and J gave up 8 bases, with 10 bases separating them. CDR3 size: 13 residues. Germline loops: CDR1 MGHRA, CDR2 YSYEKL. This chain's CDR3 is CASSQDLDNEAFF. DNA for the CDR3: TGCGCCAGCAGCCAAGATCTGGACAACGAAGCTTTCTTT.

This clonotype has just a few counts. The chain carries TRBV5-5 and TRBJ2-4; D possibly corresponds to TRBD2 (5 bases). This CDR3 comprises 18 residues. Germline-derived CDR1 and CDR2 are SGHKS and YYEKEE (reference sequence). V was shortened by 2 bases and J by 0 bases, with 18 bases between the two germline ends. CDR3 sequence reads: CASSFSLVRLLAKNIQYF. As DNA, the CDR3 is TGTGCCAGCAGCTTTTCACTAGTACGCTTGCTAGCCAAAAACATTCAGTACTTC.

This clonotype was picked up many times. The chain links TRBV20-1 to TRBJ1-6; D is possibly TRBD1 (5 bases). There are 14 residues in the CDR3. Germline V gene lookup returns CDR1 DFQATT and CDR2 SNEGSKA (reference sequence). V was shortened by 0 bases and J by 10 bases, with 13 bases between the two germline ends. The CDR3 bases are TGCAGTGCTAGAGATAGGCAGGGAAGATCACCCCTCCACTTT. Protein product: CSARDRQGRSPLHF.

CDR3 amino acids: CASSARVPNTEAFF. CDR3 sequence (DNA): TGTGCCAGCAGTGCCAGAGTTCCGAACACTGAAGCTTTCTTT. The chain is built from TRBV12-3 or TRBV12-4 and TRBJ1-1; the D is unclear. The CDR3 has 14 amino acids. Trimming cost V 5 bases and J 1 base, with 11 bases left between them.

This clonotype was seen a few times. The genes are TRBV20-1 and TRBJ2-7; TRBD2 matches at 13 bases. The CDR3 runs to 15 residues. Per the germline V gene, CDR1 is DFQATT and CDR2 is SNEGSKA (reference sequence). V shed 4 bases, J shed 2 bases, and the junction held 5 bases outside the gene matches. DNA of the CDR3: TGCAGTGCTAAAATACTAGCGGGAGGGCCCTACGAGCAGTACTTC. Amino acids: CSAKILAGGPYEQYF.

In its sample, this clonotype was seen a few times. CDR3 nucleotide sequence: TGCGCCAGCAGCCCCGGACGGTTTGAGCAGTTCTTC. Its translation: CASSPGRFEQFF. The chain carries TRBV4-1 and TRBJ2-1; unclear D gene. Between the trimmed V and J ends, which lost 4 bases and 9 bases, there was a span of 10 bases. In germline, CDR1 is MGHRA, CDR2 YSYEKL. The CDR3 has 12 amino acids.